This note documents a single T cell receptor (beta chain) sequence. The assay was immunoSEQ multiplex PCR, and TCRdb's table has in-frame clones only and misses some. The sample lists roughly 120,000 clones; roughly 93% were seen once. This sample stems from a study of Tregs in tolerant kidney transplant recipients. From germline, CDR1 is SGHAT and CDR2 FQNNGV. The junction had 4 bases not matched to a gene; V was cut back by 2 bases and J by 6 bases. This CDR3 contains 15 residues. Sequencing was done on a sample of CD4+ T cells from blood. The rearrangement links TRBV11-2 to TRBJ2-1; TRBD2 matches 10 bases. The source of this sequence is a human donor in good health. CDR3 in amino acids: CASSLTSGIGNEQFF. CDR3 sequence (DNA): TGTGCCAGCAGCTTAACTAGCGGGATTGGCAATGAGCAGTTCTTC.